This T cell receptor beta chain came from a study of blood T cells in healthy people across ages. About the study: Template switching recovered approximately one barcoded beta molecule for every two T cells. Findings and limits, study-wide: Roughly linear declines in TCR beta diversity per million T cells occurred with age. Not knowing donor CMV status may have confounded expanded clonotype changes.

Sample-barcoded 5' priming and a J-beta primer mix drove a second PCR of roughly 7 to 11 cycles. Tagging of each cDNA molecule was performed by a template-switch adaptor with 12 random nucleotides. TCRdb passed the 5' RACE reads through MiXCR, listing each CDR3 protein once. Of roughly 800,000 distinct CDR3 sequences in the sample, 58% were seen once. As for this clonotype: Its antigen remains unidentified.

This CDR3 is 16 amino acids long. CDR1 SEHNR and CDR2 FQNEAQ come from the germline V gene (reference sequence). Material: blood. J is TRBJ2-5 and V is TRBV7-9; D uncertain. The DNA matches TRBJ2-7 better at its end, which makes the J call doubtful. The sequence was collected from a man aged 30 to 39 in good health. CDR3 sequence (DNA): TGTGCCAGCAGCCCACCGCTAGGATCTTGGGCCAACGAGCAGTACTTC. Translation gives CASSPPLGSWANEQYF.